The 11 T cell receptor beta chains in this list originate from one sample, sequenced in a study of blood T cell repertoires in COVID-19. Method: immunoSEQ multiplex PCR; TCRdb's copy keeps in-frame clones and lacks some. This sample has approximately 170,000 clones, with approximately 81% found just once. Sample: peripheral blood. These receptors originate from a woman of 80 years or more with active or convalescent COVID-19.

The chain recombines TRBV18 with TRBJ1-5, with D perhaps TRBD1 (6 bases). CDR1 and CDR2 from the germline V gene are KGHSH and LQKENI. Trimming pared 4 bases from V and 7 bases from J, leaving 11 bases between. This CDR3 comprises 13 residues. The CDR3 reads CASSLSQGQPQHF. The CDR3 DNA is TGTGCCAGCTCACTAAGCCAGGGGCAGCCCCAGCATTTT.

The chain is built from TRBV7-9 and TRBJ2-3; 10 bases are a match to TRBD2. The CDR3 sequence is 14 residues long. Trimming took 3 bases from V and 7 from J; bases not matched to a gene: 4. Germline lookup yields CDR1 SEHNR and CDR2 FQNEAQ (reference sequence). The DNA of the CDR3 is TGTGCCAGCAGCTTTAGCGGGAGGACCCATACGCAGTATTTT. It translates to CASSFSGRTHTQYF.

The genes are TRBV6-1 and TRBJ2-2; 7 nucleotides line up with TRBD1. The V segment lost 2 bases and the J segment 5 bases; nucleotides outside the gene matches: 14. The CDR3 extends over 18 amino acids. Germline V gene data show CDR1 as MNHNS and CDR2 as SASEGT. The CDR3 sequence: CASSERGLTGVNTGELFF. In DNA form, the CDR3 reads TGTGCCAGCAGTGAAAGGGGGCTAACAGGGGTAAATACCGGGGAGCTGTTTTTT.

J is TRBJ2-1 and V is TRBV11-2; D is undetermined. Trimming took off 4 bases at V and 10 bases at J, with 14 bases between the two ends. The CDR3 is 13 residues long. Germline V gene lookup returns CDR1 SGHAT and CDR2 FQNNGV. The CDR3 nucleotides read TGTGCCAGCAGCTCCCTAGTGGCGTTGGAGCAGTTCTTC. Translation: CASSSLVALEQFF.

This clone occurred a few times. Within the sample, other DNA sequences also encode this same CDR3. The chain uses TRBV5-1 and TRBJ2-7; 8 bases are shared with TRBD2. This CDR3 region has 15 residues. V trimming: 0 bases; J trimming: 3 bases; junction bases outside the gene matches: 5. CDR1 is SGHRS and CDR2 is YFSETQ in the germline V gene. The CDR3, as DNA: TGCGCCAGCAGCTTGGCCGGCCTAGCGGGCTACGAGCAGTACTTC. This translates into CASSLAGLAGYEQYF.

Only a few counts were recorded for this clone. The rearrangement joins TRBV7-9 to TRBJ1-3; TRBD1 is a possible D gene (6 bases). V was trimmed by 5 bases and J by 3 bases, leaving 14 bases between them. This CDR3 spans 15 amino acids. Germline assignment: CDR1 SEHNR and CDR2 FQNEAQ (reference sequence). The CDR3, as DNA: TGTGCCAGCAGCCGATCGCAGGGGAATGGAAACACCATATATTTT. This codes for CASSRSQGNGNTIYF. Full variable domain (rest looked up from reference TRBV7-9 and TRBJ1-3): DTGVSQNPRHKITKRGQNVTFRCDPISEHNRLYWYRQTLGQGPEFLTYFQNEAQLEKSRLLSDRFSAERPKGSFSTLEIQRTEQGDSAMYLCASSRSQGNGNTIYFGEGSWLTVV.

The chain carries TRBV30 and TRBJ1-5; D is possibly TRBD1 (5 bases). The germline V gene encodes CDR1 GTSNPN and CDR2 SVGIG (reference sequence). The CDR3 spans 14 residues. V lost 0 bases and J lost 6, with 12 bases in between. This CDR3 is CAWSVKGSGQPQHF. For the CDR3, the DNA is TGTGCCTGGAGTGTCAAGGGGTCAGGTCAGCCCCAGCATTTT.

The chain uses TRBV19 and TRBJ1-1; 10 bases map to TRBD1. This CDR3 region has 15 residues. V was clipped by 8 bases and J by 4 bases; unmatched bases: 10. From germline, CDR1 is LNHDA and CDR2 SQIVND (reference sequence). CDR3 nucleotide sequence: TGTGCCAGTTGGCGACAGGGGGCTTCGGGCACTGAAGCTTTCTTT. Translation: CASWRQGASGTEAFF.

The rearrangement links TRBV5-1 to TRBJ2-1; 11 bases are shared with TRBD2. Germline V CDR1 and CDR2: SGHRS, YFSETQ. CDR3 length: 20 amino acids. The V segment lost 4 bases and the J segment 6 bases; nucleotides outside the gene matches: 21. CDR3 nucleotides: TGCGCCAGCAGCCCAAAGGGGTTCCCCATTAGCGGGAGGGCCTCCAATGAGCAGTTCTTC. This gives the protein CASSPKGFPISGRASNEQFF.

The chain couples TRBV19 to TRBJ1-2; D uncertain. V was clipped by 3 bases and J by 7 bases, with 12 bases between them. This CDR3 region has 13 residues. The germline gives CDR1 LNHDA, CDR2 SQIVND (reference sequence). For the CDR3, the DNA is TGTGCCAGTAGTATTTCCTCTAGTTCTGGCTACACCTTC. Its translation is CASSISSSSGYTF.

This clone was observed once. The chain is built from TRBV5-1 and TRBJ2-2; a weak D match, TRBD1 (5 bases). The CDR3 totals 15 residues. Germline lookup yields CDR1 SGHRS and CDR2 YFSETQ. V lost 4 bases, J lost 4 bases, and 14 bases lay in between. This chain's CDR3 is CASSREGALTGELFF. As DNA, the CDR3 is TGCGCCAGCAGCCGTGAAGGGGCGCTCACCGGGGAGCTGTTTTTT.